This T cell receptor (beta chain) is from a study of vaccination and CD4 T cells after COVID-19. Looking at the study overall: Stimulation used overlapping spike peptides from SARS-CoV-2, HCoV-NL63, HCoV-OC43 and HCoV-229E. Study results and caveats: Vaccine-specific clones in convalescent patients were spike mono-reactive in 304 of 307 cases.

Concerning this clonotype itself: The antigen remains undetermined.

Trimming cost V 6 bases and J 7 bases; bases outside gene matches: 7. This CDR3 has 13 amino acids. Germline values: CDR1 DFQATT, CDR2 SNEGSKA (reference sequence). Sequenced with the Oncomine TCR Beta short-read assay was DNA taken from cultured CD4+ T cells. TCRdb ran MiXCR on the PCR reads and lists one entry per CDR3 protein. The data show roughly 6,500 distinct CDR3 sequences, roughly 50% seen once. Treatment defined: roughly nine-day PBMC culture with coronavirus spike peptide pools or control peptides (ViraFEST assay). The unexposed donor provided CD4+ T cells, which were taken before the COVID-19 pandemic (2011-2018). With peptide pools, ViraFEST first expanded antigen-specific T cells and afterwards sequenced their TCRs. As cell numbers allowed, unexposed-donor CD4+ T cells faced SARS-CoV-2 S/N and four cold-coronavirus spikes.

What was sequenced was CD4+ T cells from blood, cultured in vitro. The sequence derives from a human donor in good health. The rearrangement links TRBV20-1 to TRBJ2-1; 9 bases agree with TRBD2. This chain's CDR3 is CSAPGLAVNEQFF. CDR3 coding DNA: TGCAGTGCGCCGGGACTAGCCGTTAATGAGCAGTTCTTC.